These 26 T cell receptor beta chains came from one sample sequenced in a study of cytomegalovirus exposure and HLA in healthy donors. PCR used 60 Vbeta primers and 13 Jbeta primers. The data were produced by immunoSEQ multiplex PCR, yet TCRdb's version contains in-frame clones alone and is incomplete. The sample contains 150,000 to 200,000 clones, about 88% of which appear only once. The sequenced sample consisted of PBMCs. These receptors came from a young man in good health and CMV-seropositive.

CDR3 protein: CASSPRGSGGREQYF. CDR3 DNA sequence: TGTGCCAGCAGCCCGCGGGGTAGCGGGGGGCGTGAGCAGTACTTC. The chain joins TRBV13 to TRBJ2-7; 10 bases align to TRBD2. With V trimmed by 5 bases and J by 7 bases, 11 bases remained unmatched. The germline V gene encodes CDR1 PRHDT and CDR2 FYEKMQ (reference sequence). This CDR3 has 15 residues. The full variable domain, with the rest looked up from reference TRBV13 and TRBJ2-7, is AAGVIQSPRHLIKEKRETATLKCYPIPRHDTVYWYQQGPGQDPQFLISFYEKMQSDKGSIPDRFSAQQFSDYHSELNMSSLELGDSALYFCASSPRGSGGREQYFGPGTRLTVT.

V usage is TRBV7-8 and J usage is TRBJ1-1; 9 bases map to TRBD1. Germline CDR1 SGHVS, CDR2 FQNEAQ. With 5 bases clipped from V and 1 base from J, the junction kept 2 bases outside the gene matches. CDR3 length: 14 amino acids. The CDR3 sequence is CASSMGQGNTEAFF. In nucleotides, the CDR3 is TGTGCCAGCAGCATGGGACAGGGGAACACTGAAGCTTTCTTT.

The chain is built from TRBV6-5 and TRBJ1-2, with D unclear. Germline CDR1 and CDR2: MNHEY and SVGAGI. The ends were cut back, 0 bases at V and 5 bases at J, with 10 bases in the middle. The CDR3 extends over 14 amino acids. The CDR3 DNA reads as TGTGCCAGCAGTTACTCCATCGGAGATTATGGCTACACCTTC. Residues: CASSYSIGDYGYTF.

The rearrangement joins TRBV7-3 to TRBJ1-1; TRBD1 aligns across 7 bases. Germline V lookup: CDR1 SGHTA, CDR2 FQGTGA. V was clipped by 2 bases and J by 3 bases; unmatched bases: 0. The CDR3 has 13 residues. The CDR3 here is CASSLQGDTEAFF. The CDR3 coding sequence is TGTGCCAGCAGCTTACAGGGGGACACTGAAGCTTTCTTT.

With regard to this clone: Other nucleotide sequences in the sample specify the same CDR3. V gene TRBV9 combines with J gene TRBJ1-1; D is uncertain. This CDR3 comprises 13 residues. In germline, CDR1 is SGDLS, CDR2 YYNGEE. V lost 0 bases, J lost 1 base, and 4 bases lay in between. This CDR3 is CASSVAGNTEAFF. CDR3 bases: TGTGCCAGCAGCGTAGCCGGGAACACTGAAGCTTTCTTT.

V usage is TRBV19 and J usage is TRBJ2-7; tentatively, D is TRBD1 (6 bases). There are 12 residues in the CDR3. Germline CDR1 LNHDA, CDR2 SQIVND (reference sequence). The V end was cut by 5 bases, the J end by 6 bases, with 11 bases between. As DNA, the CDR3 is TGTGCCAGTAGTTCAGGGGTGGGCGAGCAGTACTTC. The encoded protein is CASSSGVGEQYF.

J is TRBJ2-3 and V is TRBV2; perhaps TRBD1 as D (6 bases). CDR3 length equals 15 residues. V lost 7 bases and J 5 bases, leaving 19 bases between the germline ends. Germline V gene data show CDR1 as SNHLY and CDR2 as FYNNEI. DNA for the CDR3: TGTGCCAGCAATCAAGGGACACGGAGGAGAGATACGCAGTATTTT. Translating gives CASNQGTRRRDTQYF.

This chain uses TRBV11-3 with TRBJ2-7; possible D gene TRBD1, 5 bases. CDR1 is SGHNT, CDR2 YENEEA, per germline. The CDR3 is 16 amino acids. Trimming removed 1 base from V and 0 bases from J, with 13 bases in between. CDR3 region: CASSLGGAGLSYEQYF. The CDR3 bases are TGTGCCAGCAGCTTAGGGGGCGCAGGGCTCTCCTACGAGCAGTACTTC.

The V gene is TRBV18, the J gene TRBJ1-4; D is unresolved. This CDR3 is 13 amino acids long. Germline V CDR1 and CDR2: KGHSH, LQKENI. V was shortened by 4 bases and J by 8 bases, with 11 bases between the two germline ends. For the CDR3, the DNA is TGTGCCAGCTCACAGTCAGCGGAGGAAAAACTGTTTTTT. It translates to CASSQSAEEKLFF.

This sequence joins TRBV27 and TRBJ1-5; D is unresolved. CDR3 length equals 13 residues. The V end was cut by 6 bases, the J end by 3 bases, with 9 bases between. Germline loops: CDR1 MNHEY, CDR2 SMNVEV (reference sequence). This chain's CDR3 is CASRRQDNQPQHF. DNA of the CDR3: TGTGCCAGCAGGCGCCAGGACAATCAGCCCCAGCATTTT.

The V call is TRBV5-4, the J call TRBJ2-3; D is possibly TRBD1 (6 bases). CDR1 and CDR2 (germline): SGHNT, YYREEE (reference sequence). The CDR3 runs 15 residues. The ends were cut back, 0 bases at V and 0 bases at J, with 8 bases in the middle. CDR3 sequence: CASSLDRASTDTQYF. The CDR3 DNA is TGTGCCAGCAGCTTGGACAGGGCTAGCACAGATACGCAGTATTTT.

The chain couples TRBV12-5 to TRBJ1-5, with 11 bases fitting TRBD1. This CDR3 has 16 residues. From germline, CDR1 is LGHNT and CDR2 FRNRAP. The ends lost 4 bases at V and 2 bases at J; junction bases unmatched: 4. As DNA, the CDR3 is TGTGCTAGTGGTTCGGGACAGGGGGATGGCAATCAGCCCCAGCATTTT. This sequence encodes CASGSGQGDGNQPQHF.

This clone came up once. This chain joins TRBV14 and TRBJ2-7; 8 nucleotides match TRBD1. CDR3 length equals 13 residues. The ends lost 4 bases at V and 3 bases at J; junction bases unmatched: 2. Germline CDR1 is SGHDN and CDR2 is FVKESK. CDR3 amino acids: CASSRGQGYEQYF. In DNA, the CDR3 is TGTGCCAGCAGCCGAGGACAGGGCTACGAGCAGTACTTC.

This chain joins TRBV9 and TRBJ1-2, with 9 bases matching TRBD1. This CDR3 contains 15 residues. Germline V gene sequence: CDR1 SGDLS, CDR2 YYNGEE. J was trimmed by 4 bases and V by 2 bases; bases with no gene match: 6. CDR3 bases: TGTGCCAGCAGCGTGGGGGGACAGGGCGGCTATGGCTACACCTTC. Protein sequence: CASSVGGQGGYGYTF.

The gene calls are TRBV18 and TRBJ2-5; tentative D call: TRBD2 (7 bases). V dropped 4 bases and J dropped 3 bases, with 12 bases sitting between them. CDR1 KGHSH and CDR2 LQKENI come from the germline V gene. The CDR3 totals 14 residues. The CDR3 loop reads CASSRGGAEETQYF. The CDR3 coding sequence is TGTGCCAGCTCACGTGGGGGGGCCGAAGAGACCCAGTACTTC.

The chain joins TRBV7-6 to TRBJ2-1, with 10 bases fitting TRBD2. Losses at the gene ends were 5 bases for V and 2 bases for J; bases not matched to a gene: 6. The germline V gene has CDR1 SGHVS and CDR2 FNYEAQ. The CDR3 totals 16 residues. The CDR3 region has the DNA TGTGCCAGCAGCCAAAGAAGCGGGGGGGCCTACAATGAGCAGTTCTTC. Translated, it gives CASSQRSGGAYNEQFF. Looking up the rest from reference TRBV7-6 and TRBJ2-1 gives the full variable domain: GAGVSQSPRYKVTKRGQDVALRCDPISGHVSLYWYRQALGQGPEFLTYFNYEAQQDKSGLPNDRFSAERPEGSISTLTIQRTEQRDSAMYRCASSQRSGGAYNEQFFGPGTRLTVL.

The CDR3 DNA reads as TGTGCCAGCAGGCGGACTAGCGGGGGTGGAGAGACCCAGTACTTC. Amino acid sequence: CASRRTSGGGETQYF. The chain combines TRBV7-2 with TRBJ2-5; 13 bases line up with TRBD2. Germline V CDR1 and CDR2: SGHTA, FQGNSA. Trimming cost V 6 bases and J 4 bases; bases outside gene matches: 5. The CDR3 extends over 15 amino acids.

V and J are TRBV19 and TRBJ2-7, with 7 bases lining up with TRBD1. Germline CDR1 LNHDA, CDR2 SQIVND (reference sequence). This CDR3 is built from 15 residues. Losses at the gene ends were 5 bases for V and 3 bases for J; bases not matched to a gene: 10. CDR3 residues: CASSPRSTGYYEQYF. The CDR3 coding sequence is TGTGCCAGTAGTCCCCGTTCGACAGGGTACTACGAGCAGTACTTC.

This chain links TRBV6-5 with TRBJ1-1; tentatively, D is TRBD1 (5 bases). Germline-derived CDR1 and CDR2 are MNHEY and SVGAGI. Trimming pared 0 bases from V and 0 bases from J, leaving 8 bases between. The CDR3 is made up of 15 amino acids. In DNA form, the CDR3 reads TGTGCCAGCAGTTACTCAGGGACTTTGAACACTGAAGCTTTCTTT. Its translation is CASSYSGTLNTEAFF.

The chain links TRBV7-9 to TRBJ1-1; D perhaps matches TRBD1 (6 bases). Per the germline V gene, CDR1 is SEHNR and CDR2 is FQNEAQ (reference sequence). This CDR3 has 14 amino acids. The V end lost 0 bases, the J end lost 5 bases, and 10 bases lay between the germline ends. CDR3 in amino acids: CASSLAYRETEAFF. The CDR3, as DNA: TGTGCCAGCAGCTTAGCCTACAGGGAGACTGAAGCTTTCTTT.

This chain connects TRBV10-3 to TRBJ2-1; 11 bases map to TRBD2. In germline, CDR1 is ENHRY, CDR2 SYGVKD. V was clipped by 8 bases and J by 2 bases; unmatched bases: 2. CDR3 length: 14 amino acids. CDR3 DNA sequence: TGTGCCATCGGGACTAGCGGCCCCTACAATGAGCAGTTCTTC. As protein: CAIGTSGPYNEQFF.

The chain combines TRBV4-3 with TRBJ1-1; possible D gene TRBD1, 5 bases. CDR1 and CDR2 from the germline V gene are LGHNA and YSLEER. The V end lost 0 bases, the J end lost 10 bases, and 12 bases lay between the germline ends. This CDR3 spans 13 amino acids. CDR3 DNA: TGCGCCAGCAGCCAAGATTCCGGGGGGAGAGCTTTCTTT. Translation: CASSQDSGGRAFF.

V and J are TRBV29-1 and TRBJ1-1; 12 nucleotides align to TRBD1. The V segment lost 2 bases and the J segment 5 bases; nucleotides outside the gene matches: 12. From germline, CDR1 is SQVTM and CDR2 ANQGSEA. This CDR3 spans 17 amino acids. The CDR3 protein is CSVEQGQGASWGTEAFF. In DNA, the CDR3 is TGCAGCGTTGAACAGGGACAGGGGGCTTCTTGGGGTACTGAAGCTTTCTTT.

V is TRBV20-1 and J is TRBJ2-1; 7 nucleotides line up with TRBD1. This CDR3 is 11 amino acids long. CDR1 DFQATT and CDR2 SNEGSKA come from the germline V gene (reference sequence). Trimming took 1 base from V and 10 from J; bases not matched to a gene: 1. CDR3 region: CSARATGEQFF. CDR3 nucleotide sequence: TGCAGTGCTAGAGCGACAGGGGAGCAGTTCTTC.

The rearrangement links TRBV5-4 to TRBJ1-4; 9 bases are a match to TRBD1. V gave up 3 bases and J gave up 11 bases; unmatched junction bases: 5. CDR3 length equals 13 residues. Per germline, CDR1 SGHNT and CDR2 YYREEE (reference sequence). The CDR3 nucleotides are TGTGCCAGCAGCTACGGGACAGGGAGGAAACTGTTTTTT. Translated: CASSYGTGRKLFF.

In this sample, this clone turned up once. The chain has TRBV30 and TRBJ2-3, with TRBD1 identical over 9 bases. Per the germline V gene, CDR1 is GTSNPN and CDR2 is SVGIG (reference sequence). Trimming at V came to 0 bases and at J to 4 bases, leaving 8 bases not matched to a gene. This CDR3 is built from 16 residues. CDR3: CAWSVGEQGAADTQYF. DNA of the CDR3: TGTGCCTGGAGTGTTGGGGAACAGGGGGCAGCAGATACGCAGTATTTT.